This T cell receptor (beta chain) is drawn from a study of CD8+ T cells in alopecia areata. At the level of the study: After 6 to 18 months of tofacitinib, follow-up continued 6 months off drug.

Looked up from germline, CDR1 is SQVTM and CDR2 is ANQGSEA. Trimming took off 7 bases at V and 8 bases at J, with 14 bases between the two ends. This CDR3 contains 11 residues. This sample's treatment: oral pan-JAK inhibitor, 5-10 mg twice daily. Extracted RNA was reverse transcribed, and the resulting cDNA served as sequencing template. Libraries were prepared by immunoSEQ multiplex PCR; TCRdb keeps only in-frame clonotypes and omits some of them. The data show approximately 90,000 clones, about two thirds seen once. As to this clone: Its target is unknown.

General study points: Many expanded lesional clones persisted in scalp and blood during tofacitinib treatment. Scalp clonality and expanded CD8+ clones among the top 100 showed significant decreases with tofacitinib.

The receptor was derived from a human donor with alopecia areata. The genes are TRBV29-1 and TRBJ1-1; D is unclear. The source was CD8+ T cells sorted from blood, collected around week 42, from a patient treated with tofacitinib. CDR3 region: CSAKTDYEAFF. The CDR3 DNA sequence: TGCAGCGCTAAGACGGACTACGAAGCTTTCTTT.